Listed here are 32 T cell receptor beta chains from one sample, sequenced in a study of identifying expanded T cells in peripheral blood. Clones were sequenced by immunoSEQ multiplex PCR, and TCRdb holds only the in-frame ones, with some missing. The table includes about 110,000 clones, approximately 90% detected once. The sequenced sample was blood. The receptors here all came from a person aged 18 to 69 in good health.

This chain joins TRBV6-5 and TRBJ2-7; 11 positions match TRBD2. The trim removed 0 bases at V and 2 bases at J, leaving 0 bases unmatched. From germline, CDR1 is MNHEY and CDR2 SVGAGI. This CDR3 spans 15 amino acids. The CDR3 loop is CASSYSSGGAYEQYF. The CDR3 bases are TGTGCCAGCAGTTACTCTAGCGGGGGGGCCTACGAGCAGTACTTC.

The rearrangement joins TRBV27 to TRBJ1-4, with no clear D. The CDR3 consists of 14 residues. Germline V lookup: CDR1 MNHEY, CDR2 SMNVEV (reference sequence). V lost 2 bases to trimming and J lost 12 bases, with 16 bases between them. The chain's CDR3 is CASSLGPDPLELFF. For the CDR3, the DNA is TGTGCCAGCAGTTTAGGACCGGACCCCCTAGAACTGTTTTTT.

The chain is built from TRBV10-3 and TRBJ1-6; 9 nucleotides agree with TRBD1. Germline V gene lookup returns CDR1 ENHRY and CDR2 SYGVKD. V dropped 0 bases and J dropped 9; count of bases not matched to a gene: 3. This CDR3 is built from 15 residues. The CDR3 nucleotides read TGTGCCATCAGTGAGTCGGGACAGGGTGGTTCACCCCTCCACTTT. Amino acids: CAISESGQGGSPLHF.

This clone is classed as medium-sized. The gene calls are TRBV2 and TRBJ2-3, with 11 bases aligning to TRBD2. V shed 7 bases and J 2 bases; nucleotides not matched to a gene: 5. Germline CDR1 is SNHLY and CDR2 is FYNNEI. The CDR3 is 15 residues long. The CDR3 protein is CASTGTSGYTDTQYF. The CDR3 region has the DNA TGTGCCAGCACTGGGACTAGCGGATACACAGATACGCAGTATTTT.

The gene calls are TRBV28 and TRBJ2-7; D possibly uses TRBD1 or TRBD2 (5 bases each). The V and J ends lost 6 bases and 3 bases respectively, with 15 bases between them. This CDR3 is 14 amino acids long. In germline, CDR1 is MDHEN, CDR2 SYDVKM. The chain's CDR3 is CASRTPEGRYEQYF. The CDR3 nucleotides are TGTGCCAGCAGGACCCCTGAGGGGCGCTACGAGCAGTACTTC.

J is TRBJ2-7 and V is TRBV5-1; D gene ambiguous. From germline, CDR1 is SGHRS and CDR2 YFSETQ. This CDR3 has 14 residues. The V and J ends lost 1 base and 7 bases respectively, with 15 bases between them. CDR3 loop: CASSLWASVGEQYF. The DNA of the CDR3 is TGCGCCAGCAGCTTGTGGGCCTCAGTAGGGGAGCAGTACTTC. Supplemented by reference TRBV5-1 and TRBJ2-7, the full variable domain reads KAGVTQTPRYLIKTRGQQVTLSCSPISGHRSVSWYQQTPGQGLQFLFEYFSETQRNKGNFPGRFSGRQFSNSRSEMNVSTLELGDSALYLCASSLWASVGEQYFGPGTRLTVT.

This rearrangement joins TRBV6-4 to TRBJ1-5; possible D gene TRBD1, 5 bases. Germline loops: CDR1 MRHNA, CDR2 SNTAGT. CDR3 length: 13 residues. Trimming removed 11 bases at V and 6 bases at J, with 17 bases between. CDR3 sequence reads: CARTGGLGQPQHF. The CDR3 DNA is TGTGCCCGGACGGGGGGGTTAGGTCAGCCCCAGCATTTT.

This chain links TRBV6-5 with TRBJ2-3; D may be TRBD1 or TRBD2 (5 bases each). V lost 0 bases and J 1 base, leaving 5 bases between the germline ends. CDR3 length equals 14 residues. CDR1 and CDR2 from the germline V gene are MNHEY and SVGAGI. CDR3 sequence reads: CASSYSGGTDTQYF. The CDR3 DNA sequence: TGTGCCAGCAGTTACTCGGGGGGCACAGATACGCAGTATTTT.

This clone was seen only once. This sequence joins TRBV6-1 and TRBJ1-2, with 8 bases that match TRBD1. The CDR3 runs 13 residues. Germline CDR1 is MNHNS and CDR2 is SASEGT. J was trimmed by 4 bases and V by 4 bases; bases with no gene match: 2. CDR3 nucleotide sequence: TGTGCCAGCAGTGGCGGACAGGGCTATGGCTACACCTTC. Translation: CASSGGQGYGYTF.

This sequence joins TRBV29-1 and TRBJ1-1; D is ambiguous. CDR1 is SQVTM, CDR2 ANQGSEA, per germline. Trimming cost V 6 bases and J 0 bases, with 11 bases left between them. This CDR3 spans 13 amino acids. CDR3 loop: CSVYGYMNTEAFF. The CDR3 DNA follows: TGCAGCGTCTACGGGTACATGAACACTGAAGCTTTCTTT.

Written as DNA, the CDR3 is TGCAGCGTTGACGGAGCAGGGCTCACAGATACGCAGTATTTT. It codes for CSVDGAGLTDTQYF. V and J are TRBV29-1 and TRBJ2-3; a possible D gene is TRBD1 (5 bases). This CDR3 contains 14 residues. V was cut by 3 bases and J by 2 bases, with 12 bases left in between. Germline CDR1 reads SQVTM; CDR2 reads ANQGSEA.

The J gene is TRBJ2-3, the V gene TRBV15, with 16 bases aligning to TRBD2. This CDR3 spans 18 amino acids. Germline CDR1 LNHNV, CDR2 YYDKDF (reference sequence). The ends lost 3 bases at V and 0 bases at J; junction bases unmatched: 3. CDR3 coding DNA: TGTGCCACCAGCAGGGGACTAGCGGGGGGGTTTAGCACAGATACGCAGTATTTT. Amino acid sequence: CATSRGLAGGFSTDTQYF. The variable domain in full, with the rest retrieved from reference TRBV15 and TRBJ2-3, is DAMVIQNPRYQVTQFGKPVTLSCSQTLNHNVMYWYQQKSSQAPKLLFHYYDKDFNNEADTPDNFQSRRPNTSFCFLDIRSPGLGDTAMYLCATSRGLAGGFSTDTQYFGPGTRLTVL.

The chain carries TRBV7-2 and TRBJ2-3; D is possibly TRBD1 (8 bases). The germline gives CDR1 SGHTA, CDR2 FQGNSA. The V and J ends lost 5 bases and 1 base respectively, with 16 bases between them. This CDR3 has 16 amino acids. The CDR3 is CASSPRGLAGTDTQYF. The DNA for the CDR3 is TGTGCCAGCAGCCCCAGGGGGCTAGCGGGCACAGATACGCAGTATTTT.

V gene TRBV4-2 combines with J gene TRBJ1-3; D gene unclear. The V gene's germline CDR1 is LGHNA and CDR2 YNFKEQ. V was pared by 1 base and J by 0 bases, with 13 bases between. The CDR3 contains 17 residues. CDR3 in DNA: TGTGCCAGCAGCCAAGGTGGAAGCGGCAGCTCTGGAAACACCATATATTTT. Its translation: CASSQGGSGSSGNTIYF.

This chain links TRBV14 with TRBJ2-7; tentatively, D is TRBD1 (5 bases). The CDR3 totals 14 residues. Trimming cost V 4 bases and J 3 bases, with 13 bases left between them. Per the germline V gene, CDR1 is SGHDN and CDR2 is FVKESK. The CDR3 sequence is CASSPTDSIYEQYF. The CDR3 bases are TGTGCCAGCAGCCCTACTGACAGCATCTACGAGCAGTACTTC.

A note on this clone: The same CDR3 also results from other DNA sequences found in this sample. This chain uses TRBV5-1 with TRBJ2-5; D not resolved. The ends were cut back, 4 bases at V and 1 base at J, with 2 bases in the middle. Germline-derived CDR1 and CDR2 are SGHRS and YFSETQ. CDR3 length equals 11 residues. The CDR3 nucleotides are TGCGCCAGCAGCGGCCAAGAGACCCAGTACTTC. It codes for CASSGQETQYF.

The chain uses TRBV28 and TRBJ2-3, with a possible D match to TRBD2 (5 bases). Germline-derived CDR1 and CDR2 are MDHEN and SYDVKM. V was trimmed by 8 bases and J by 1 base, leaving 13 bases between them. The CDR3 extends over 14 amino acids. CDR3 nucleotide sequence: TGTGCCAGCGATAAAAGGCGGGGCACAGATACGCAGTATTTT. Its protein product is CASDKRRGTDTQYF.

The genes are TRBV29-1 and TRBJ2-3; no clear D. Trimming took off 7 bases at V and 6 bases at J, with 17 bases between the two ends. The CDR3 is 13 amino acids. The germline CDR1 and CDR2 sequences are SQVTM and ANQGSEA. Written as DNA, the CDR3 is TGCAGCGGCAGCCCAACCCCACAGGATACGCAGTATTTT. Protein sequence: CSGSPTPQDTQYF.

The rearrangement joins TRBV11-3 to TRBJ2-7; unclear D gene. Germline V gives CDR1 SGHNT, CDR2 YENEEA. The length of the CDR3 is 12 residues. The V gene lost 5 bases and the J gene lost 2 bases, with 7 bases spanning the gap. CDR3 amino acids: CASSHQAYEQYF. The DNA for the CDR3 is TGTGCCAGCAGCCATCAGGCCTACGAGCAGTACTTC.

The rearrangement joins TRBV5-6 to TRBJ2-5; 8 nucleotides line up with TRBD1. V gave up 4 bases and J gave up 5 bases; unmatched junction bases: 13. The germline CDR1 and CDR2 sequences are SGHDT and YYEEEE. This CDR3 is 16 amino acids long. The CDR3 sequence: CASSNNIQGVWETQYF. The CDR3 bases are TGTGCCAGCAGCAACAATATACAGGGGGTATGGGAGACCCAGTACTTC.

This CDR3 is CASSQLMTSNQPQHF. The CDR3 DNA reads TGTGCCAGCAGTCAACTCATGACTAGCAATCAGCCCCAGCATTTT. The V call is TRBV6-1, the J call TRBJ1-5; D unclear. V lost 5 bases, J lost 0 bases, and 11 bases lay in between. The CDR3 length is 15 residues. Germline-derived CDR1 and CDR2 are MNHNS and SASEGT.

The chain links TRBV29-1 to TRBJ1-1, with D hard to call. The V end was cut by 3 bases, the J end by 4 bases, with 9 bases between. The CDR3 consists of 12 residues. The germline CDR1 and CDR2 sequences are SQVTM and ANQGSEA. For the CDR3, the DNA is TGCAGCGTTGAGTGGGTAGGCACTGAAGCTTTCTTT. It specifies CSVEWVGTEAFF.

This chain connects TRBV30 to TRBJ2-3; D is unresolved. V was pared by 0 bases and J by 12 bases, with 13 bases between. The CDR3 contains 12 residues. The germline V gene has CDR1 GTSNPN and CDR2 SVGIG (reference sequence). The CDR3 bases are TGTGCCTGGAGTGTAGGTTACGAGGTCCAGTATTTT. This codes for CAWSVGYEVQYF.

There are a few counts of this clone. The chain links TRBV18 to TRBJ1-2, with 9 positions matching TRBD1. Trimming took 3 bases from V and 4 from J; bases not matched to a gene: 3. Germline V gives CDR1 KGHSH, CDR2 LQKENI. CDR3 length equals 14 residues. This CDR3 reads CASSPGTGLYGYTF. In DNA form, the CDR3 reads TGTGCCAGCTCACCCGGGACAGGGCTCTATGGCTACACCTTC.

This clone was seen just once. J is TRBJ1-5 and V is TRBV2; D is undetermined. This CDR3 spans 12 amino acids. The V gene lost 0 bases and the J gene lost 7 bases, with 4 bases spanning the gap. Germline-derived CDR1 and CDR2 are SNHLY and FYNNEI. Written as DNA, the CDR3 is TGTGCCAGCAGTGAAGCAAGGCAGCCCCAGCATTTT. This encodes CASSEARQPQHF.

The chain joins TRBV6-5 to TRBJ1-1; D not certain. CDR3 length equals 12 residues. CDR1 and CDR2 (germline): MNHEY, SVGAGI. With 0 bases removed from V and 9 bases from J, the gap between germline ends came to 8 bases. This CDR3 is CASSYSSEKAFF. Here the CDR3 DNA reads TGTGCCAGCAGTTACTCCAGTGAAAAAGCTTTCTTT.

The chain employs TRBV18 and TRBJ2-5, with 7 bases lining up with TRBD2. V gave up 5 bases and J gave up 3 bases; unmatched junction bases: 12. CDR3 length equals 16 residues. CDR1 is KGHSH and CDR2 is LQKENI in the germline V gene. CDR3 DNA sequence: TGTGCCAGCTCAGCGACATTAACTAGCGCCAAAGAGACCCAGTACTTC. Its protein is CASSATLTSAKETQYF.

This chain uses TRBV4-2 with TRBJ2-5, with D tentatively TRBD1 (6 bases). Germline V lookup: CDR1 LGHNA, CDR2 YNFKEQ. The CDR3 has 13 amino acids. Trimming removed 0 bases from V and 7 bases from J, with 9 bases in between. The CDR3 protein is CASSQDEGGTQYF. CDR3 DNA sequence: TGTGCCAGCAGCCAAGATGAAGGGGGGACCCAGTACTTC.

V gene TRBV19 combines with J gene TRBJ1-1; D possibly corresponds to TRBD1 (6 bases). CDR1 and CDR2 (germline): LNHDA, SQIVND (reference sequence). The CDR3 runs to 13 residues. V was pared by 6 bases and J by 5 bases, with 13 bases between. The CDR3 loop reads CASSINRDTEAFF. As DNA, the CDR3 is TGTGCCAGTAGCATCAACAGGGATACTGAAGCTTTCTTT.

There are a few counts of this clone. CDR3 DNA sequence: TGTGCCAGCACGCTGGGACAGGGCGGAGGGGGCTACACCTTC. This codes for CASTLGQGGGGYTF. This chain joins TRBV2 and TRBJ1-2, with 9 bases fitting TRBD1. The CDR3 consists of 14 residues. Trimming at V came to 7 bases and at J to 8 bases, leaving 11 bases not matched to a gene. CDR1 and CDR2 from the germline V gene are SNHLY and FYNNEI. The entire variable domain, with the rest obtained from reference TRBV2 and TRBJ1-2, is as follows: EPEVTQTPSHQVTQMGQEVILRCVPISNHLYFYWYRQILGQKVEFLVSFYNNEISEKSEIFDDQFSVERPDGSNFTLKIRSTKLEDSAMYFCASTLGQGGGGYTFGSGTRLTVV.

The chain has TRBV27 and TRBJ1-2; D is unresolved. Trimming removed 6 bases at V and 4 bases at J, with 12 bases between. This CDR3 spans 13 amino acids. CDR1 and CDR2 from the germline V gene are MNHEY and SMNVEV (reference sequence). The CDR3 region has the DNA TGTGCCAGCAGCCGGGCCCCCGGCTATGGCTACACCTTC. It specifies CASSRAPGYGYTF.

A remark on this clone: The junction departs from the called germline gene at one end, perhaps through a read error. The DNA for the CDR3 is TGTGCCACCAGCGCTTATGTCGTGGCCGTCGGCTACACCTTC. Protein sequence: CATSAYVVAVGYTF. V gene TRBV7-2 combines with J gene TRBJ1-2; D unclear. The CDR3 totals 14 residues. The V gene's germline CDR1 is SGHTA and CDR2 FQGNSA.